The 24 T cell receptor beta chains in this list originate from one sample, sequenced in a study of blood T cell repertoires in COVID-19. Assay used: immunoSEQ multiplex PCR; TCRdb lists only in-frame clones, some missing. Of 100,000 to 150,000 clones in the sample, 77% were seen once. Sequencing input: peripheral blood. The receptors were sampled from a human donor in a cohort sampled during active COVID-19.

V gene TRBV7-9 combines with J gene TRBJ1-2; D is ambiguous. The CDR3 length is 14 residues. V lost 5 bases and J 3 bases, leaving 13 bases between the germline ends. Per germline, CDR1 SEHNR and CDR2 FQNEAQ (reference sequence). The CDR3 nucleotides are TGTGCCAGCAGCCGGGTCTCGACGGACTATGGCTACACCTTC. Its protein product is CASSRVSTDYGYTF.

CDR3 bases: TGCGCCAGCAGCCAGGGGGCCCGGTGCTACGAGCAGTACTTC. It encodes CASSQGARCYEQYF. The V gene is TRBV23-1, the J gene TRBJ2-7; TRBD1 aligns across 8 bases. TRBV23-1 is filed as an ORF, its function uncertain. V shed 6 bases, J shed 3 bases, and the junction held 7 bases outside the gene matches. This CDR3 region has 14 residues.

The CDR3 loop reads CASSPLVLAGVDEQYF. CDR3 in DNA: TGTGCCAGCAGCCCTCTAGTACTAGCGGGAGTGGACGAGCAGTACTTC. The chain couples TRBV5-4 to TRBJ2-7; 11 bases are a match to TRBD2. This CDR3 comprises 16 residues. Trimming took 4 bases from V and 5 from J; bases not matched to a gene: 11. The germline CDR1 and CDR2 sequences are SGHNT and YYREEE (reference sequence).

V and J are TRBV7-9 and TRBJ1-6; 11 nucleotides align to TRBD1. The CDR3 runs 15 residues. V lost 5 bases, J lost 9 bases, and 6 bases stayed unmatched. The V gene's germline CDR1 is SEHNR and CDR2 FQNEAQ (reference sequence). This CDR3 reads CASSPPGQGVSPLHF. The DNA of the CDR3 is TGTGCCAGCAGCCCCCCGGGACAGGGGGTTTCACCCCTCCACTTT.

CDR3 nucleotides: TGTGCCAGCAGCTTCCACCCCGGGACAGGGGTCTACAATGAGCAGTTCTTC. Its protein product is CASSFHPGTGVYNEQFF. The chain combines TRBV13 with TRBJ2-1; 10 positions agree with TRBD1. The CDR3 has 17 residues. V dropped 3 bases and J dropped 3; count of bases not matched to a gene: 8. Germline V gives CDR1 PRHDT, CDR2 FYEKMQ (reference sequence).

J is TRBJ1-2 and V is TRBV27; possibly TRBD1 for D (6 bases). V was cut by 6 bases and J by 4 bases, with 15 bases left in between. Germline CDR1 and CDR2: MNHEY and SMNVEV (reference sequence). There are 14 residues in the CDR3. CDR3 sequence reads: CASSPPGHLYGYTF. CDR3 sequence (DNA): TGTGCCAGCAGCCCCCCGGGACACCTCTATGGCTACACCTTC.

The J gene is TRBJ2-7, the V gene TRBV27, with D maybe TRBD1 (5 bases). Germline V gene sequence: CDR1 MNHEY, CDR2 SMNVEV (reference sequence). Trimming removed 2 bases at V and 5 bases at J, with 13 bases between. This CDR3 has 14 amino acids. The CDR3 sequence is CASSLTQGWDEQYF. CDR3 in DNA: TGTGCCAGCAGTTTAACCCAGGGCTGGGACGAGCAGTACTTC.

This clone was seen only once. CDR3 protein: CSVTDRGVHEQYF. The CDR3 nucleotides are TGCAGCGTCACGGACAGGGGTGTCCACGAGCAGTACTTC. The chain combines TRBV29-1 with TRBJ2-7, with 9 bases aligning to TRBD1. This CDR3 is 13 amino acids long. Germline V gene sequence: CDR1 SQVTM, CDR2 ANQGSEA. J gave up 5 bases and V 6 bases, and 8 bases lay outside the gene matches.

V usage is TRBV27 and J usage is TRBJ1-5; 7 nucleotides line up with TRBD1. V shed 5 bases, J shed 3 bases, and the junction held 1 base outside the gene matches. Germline loops: CDR1 MNHEY, CDR2 SMNVEV (reference sequence). This CDR3 region has 13 residues. The CDR3 reads CASSEGANQPQHF. The CDR3 nucleotides read TGTGCCAGCAGTGAGGGGGCCAATCAGCCCCAGCATTTT.

Points on this clone: Within the sample, other DNA sequences also encode this same CDR3. The chain is built from TRBV14 and TRBJ1-1, with 8 nucleotides matching TRBD1. CDR3 length equals 13 residues. Looked up from germline, CDR1 is SGHDN and CDR2 is FVKESK. Losses at the gene ends were 4 bases for V and 4 bases for J; bases not matched to a gene: 2. In DNA, the CDR3 is TGTGCCAGCAGCCTCACAGGGGGCACTGAAGCTTTCTTT. As protein: CASSLTGGTEAFF.

The V and J genes are TRBV3-1 (or the pseudogene TRBV3-2) and TRBJ2-5, with 13 bases matching TRBD2. CDR1 and CDR2 from the germline V gene are LGHDT and YNNKEL (reference sequence). This CDR3 region has 20 residues. The V and J ends lost 0 bases and 1 base, in that order; junction bases with no gene match: 11. In DNA, the CDR3 is TGTGCCAGCAGCCAAGACGGAGGGGGGGGACTAGCGGGGCTCCAAGAGACCCAGTACTTC. Protein sequence: CASSQDGGGGLAGLQETQYF.

The chain is built from TRBV12-2 and TRBJ2-7; TRBD1 is the table's D call, not checked against the DNA. TRBV12-2 is noted as a pseudogene. The CDR3 has 14 amino acids. CDR3 amino acids: CASRLPDNSYEQYF. DNA of the CDR3: TGTGCAAGTCGCTTACCCGACAACTCCTACGAGCAGTACTTC.

As for this clone: The same CDR3 is also encoded by other DNA sequences in this sample. The rearrangement joins TRBV11-2 to TRBJ2-7; 7 nucleotides align to TRBD1. Germline CDR1 and CDR2: SGHAT and FQNNGV. Trimming at V came to 1 base and at J to 2 bases, leaving 2 bases not matched to a gene. The CDR3 is 14 residues long. In DNA form, the CDR3 reads TGTGCCAGCAGCTTAGTTGGGACAGCCTACGAGCAGTACTTC. Translation gives CASSLVGTAYEQYF.

The chain links TRBV11-3 to TRBJ2-7, with D unclear. Per the germline V gene, CDR1 is SGHNT and CDR2 is YENEEA. CDR3 length: 12 residues. V was pared by 1 base and J by 7 bases, with 8 bases between. The CDR3 nucleotides read TGTGCCAGCAGCTTAGGCCCTAGGGAGCAGTACTTC. Translating gives CASSLGPREQYF.

The chain is built from TRBV27 and TRBJ1-1; 9 bases are a match to TRBD1. J was trimmed by 3 bases and V by 6 bases; bases with no gene match: 5. The germline gives CDR1 MNHEY, CDR2 SMNVEV (reference sequence). The CDR3 spans 14 residues. The CDR3 region has the DNA TGTGCCAGCAGCCGGGACAGGGTGCACACTGAAGCTTTCTTT. Translated: CASSRDRVHTEAFF.

The rearrangement uses TRBV20-1 and TRBJ2-7; TRBD2 is a possible D gene (6 bases). Germline-derived CDR1 and CDR2 are DFQATT and SNEGSKA (reference sequence). The CDR3 contains 13 residues. The V end lost 3 bases, the J end lost 6 bases, and 15 bases lay between the germline ends. This CDR3 is CSASVGMGGEQYF. CDR3 DNA sequence: TGCAGTGCTAGTGTAGGGATGGGGGGCGAGCAGTACTTC.

The V gene is TRBV7-9, the J gene TRBJ2-7, with 8 bases that match TRBD1. From germline, CDR1 is SEHNR and CDR2 FQNEAQ (reference sequence). The V and J ends lost 4 bases and 3 bases, in that order; junction bases with no gene match: 11. There are 16 residues in the CDR3. The CDR3 loop reads CASSSGQGVNGYEQYF. The CDR3 DNA follows: TGTGCCAGCAGCTCCGGACAGGGAGTAAACGGCTACGAGCAGTACTTC.

On this clone: In the same sample, other DNA sequences code for this CDR3. J is TRBJ1-1 and V is TRBV11-2; D perhaps matches TRBD1 (6 bases). The CDR3 runs 13 residues. Germline values: CDR1 SGHAT, CDR2 FQNNGV. The V end lost 0 bases, the J end lost 4 bases, and 6 bases lay between the germline ends. CDR3 DNA: TGTGCCAGCAGCTTAGACAGGGGCACTGAAGCTTTCTTT. Protein: CASSLDRGTEAFF.

The chain links TRBV7-9 to TRBJ1-5, with D perhaps matching TRBD1 (6 bases). V shed 6 bases and J shed 9 bases, with 12 bases lying between them. Germline assignment: CDR1 SEHNR and CDR2 FQNEAQ (reference sequence). The CDR3 contains 12 residues. The CDR3 is CASSSGGLPQHF. CDR3 sequence (DNA): TGTGCCAGCAGTTCGGGGGGCTTGCCCCAGCATTTT.

The chain carries TRBV28 and TRBJ1-4; D unclear. This CDR3 is built from 15 residues. In germline, CDR1 is MDHEN, CDR2 SYDVKM. The ends were cut back, 5 bases at V and 8 bases at J, with 18 bases in the middle. CDR3 nucleotide sequence: TGTGCCAGCAGTCCCTCCCGGGGTCTTAAGGAAAAACTGTTTTTT. The encoded protein is CASSPSRGLKEKLFF. Full variable domain (outside the CDR3, taken from reference TRBV28 and TRBJ1-4): DVKVTQSSRYLVKRTGEKVFLECVQDMDHENMFWYRQDPGLGLRLIYFSYDVKMKEKGDIPEGYSVSREKKERFSLILESASTNQTSMYLCASSPSRGLKEKLFFGSGTQLSVL.

In this sample, this clone turned up a few times. The rearrangement joins TRBV11-3 to TRBJ2-2; 8 bases map to TRBD2. This CDR3 has 17 residues. The V and J ends lost 6 bases and 4 bases, in that order; junction bases with no gene match: 13. Germline V gene lookup returns CDR1 SGHNT and CDR2 YENEEA. CDR3 nucleotide sequence: TGTGCCAGCAGTCAAAACTCTCGGGAGGGGGTCACCGGGGAGCTGTTTTTT. Residues: CASSQNSREGVTGELFF.

The V gene is TRBV6-5, the J gene TRBJ2-7; possible D gene TRBD1, 6 bases. CDR1 and CDR2 from the germline V gene are MNHEY and SVGAGI. V lost 11 bases and J lost 2, with 13 bases in between. This CDR3 spans 12 amino acids. The CDR3 region has the DNA TGTGCCGTCCGGGACATAACCTACGAGCAGTACTTC. This sequence encodes CAVRDITYEQYF.

V and J are TRBV7-7 and TRBJ2-7; 9 nucleotides match TRBD2. CDR3 length equals 15 residues. The germline V gene has CDR1 SSHAT and CDR2 FNYEAQ (reference sequence). The CDR3 DNA is TGTGCTAGCGCCATTGGTAGCGGGAGTACGTACGAGCAGTACTTC. Residues: CASAIGSGSTYEQYF.

The V and J genes are TRBV3-1 (or the pseudogene TRBV3-2) and TRBJ1-1, with D uncertain. The CDR3 has 15 residues. Germline values: CDR1 LGHDT, CDR2 YNNKEL (reference sequence). Trimming removed 0 bases from V and 2 bases from J, with 10 bases in between. The CDR3 DNA reads as TGTGCCAGCAGCCAAGATAGCGGGCGCAACACTGAAGCTTTCTTT. This sequence encodes CASSQDSGRNTEAFF.